This TCR beta chain appears in the sequencing data of a study of T-cell reconstitution after alpha-beta-depleted transplantation in children. This clonotype was recorded a few times. Its specificity is unknown. Trimming took off 1 base at V and 9 bases at J, with 14 bases between the two ends. The CDR3 spans 14 residues. Germline CDR1 is SGHDT and CDR2 is YYEEEE. TCRbeta library construction was performed incorporating unique molecular identifiers. TCRdb called the PCR reads again in MiXCR, with one record for every CDR3 protein. The sample lists about 980,000 distinct CDR3 sequences; 25% to 30% were seen once. Study outcomes and limitations: The authors attributed T-cell counts and diversity one year after transplant mostly to newly produced T cells. Expanded graft clones numbering several hundred reportedly gave rise to alpha-beta T cells about two months after transplant.

The receptor's source is a boy younger than two who had a stem cell transplant for SCID, so the T cells may come from the graft donor. The gene calls are TRBV5-6 and TRBJ2-1; D unclear. The starting material was PBMCs, mostly from graft donor cells, obtained 360 days after TCRalphabeta/CD19-depleted stem cell transplant. CDR3 nucleotides: TGTGCCAGCAGCTTGCCTGGGTTGTACGTTGAGCAGTTCTTC. As protein: CASSLPGLYVEQFF. The whole variable domain, remainder taken from reference TRBV5-6 and TRBJ2-1, is DAGVTQSPTHLIKTRGQQVTLRCSPKSGHDTVSWYQQALGQGPQFIFQYYEEEERQRGNFPDRFSGHQFPNYSSELNVNALLLGDSALYLCASSLPGLYVEQFFGPGTRLTVL.